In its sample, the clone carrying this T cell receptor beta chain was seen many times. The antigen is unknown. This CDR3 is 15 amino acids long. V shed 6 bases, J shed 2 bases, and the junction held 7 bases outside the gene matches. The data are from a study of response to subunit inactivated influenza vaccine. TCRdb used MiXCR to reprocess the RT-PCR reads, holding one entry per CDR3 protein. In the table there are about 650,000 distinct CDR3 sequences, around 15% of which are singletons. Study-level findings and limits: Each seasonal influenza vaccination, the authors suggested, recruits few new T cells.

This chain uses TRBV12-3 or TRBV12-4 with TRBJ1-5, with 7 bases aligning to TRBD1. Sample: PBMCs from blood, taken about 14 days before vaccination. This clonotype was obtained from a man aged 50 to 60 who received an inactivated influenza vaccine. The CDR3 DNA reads TGTGCCAGCAGGCAGGGGGAGGTGGGCAATCAGCCCCAGCATTTT. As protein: CASRQGEVGNQPQHF.